What follows describes a single T cell receptor (beta chain). This record comes from a study of blood T cell repertoires in COVID-19. Across the whole study: COVID-19 samples collected from the United States, Italy and Spain covered acute and convalescent phases. PBMCs, B-cell-depleted T cells, or T cells were the source of the cDNA or gDNA that made up the material.

This table comes from immunoSEQ multiplex PCR, and its TCRdb copy is limited to in-frame clones, with some not included. The table shows about 300,000 clones, with about nine tenths occurring only once. Germline CDR1 and CDR2: DFQATT and SNEGSKA (reference sequence). The V and J ends lost 0 bases and 6 bases respectively, with 4 bases between them. The CDR3 length is 11 residues. The chain joins TRBV20-1 to TRBJ2-3; no reliable D call. This clonotype was obtained from a man in his thirties or forties who had recovered from COVID-19. Sequences were obtained from PBMCs or T cells enriched from blood (not recorded which). CDR3 residues: CSAREGDTQYF. The CDR3 DNA sequence: TGCAGTGCTAGAGAGGGCGATACGCAGTATTTT.